This TCR beta chain originates from a study of cytomegalovirus exposure and HLA in healthy donors. Whole-study results and caveats: Solely CMV serostatus was available to characterize immune exposure. Investigators reported around 150 TCR beta chains as tied to cytomegalovirus. The study assumed roughly uniform donor sequencing depth for presence/absence analyses.

With regard to this clone: Antigen: not known.

V lost 0 bases to trimming and J lost 0 bases; unmatched junction nucleotides: 2. This CDR3 region has 16 residues. CDR1 and CDR2 (germline): MNHEY, SVGAGI. The PCR ran on 60 Vbeta and 13 Jbeta primers. Generated by immunoSEQ multiplex PCR, the TCRdb table keeps only in-frame clones and is missing some. Of about 110,000 clones listed, more than 60% are singletons. The rearrangement links TRBV6-5 to TRBJ1-3, with 7 bases aligning to TRBD1. This clonotype originated in a man younger than 45 in good health and CMV-seropositive. Sequencing was done on a sample of PBMCs. As DNA, the CDR3 is TGTGCCAGCAGTTACTCGGCAGGGGGCTCTGGAAACACCATATATTTT. Translation gives CASSYSAGGSGNTIYF.